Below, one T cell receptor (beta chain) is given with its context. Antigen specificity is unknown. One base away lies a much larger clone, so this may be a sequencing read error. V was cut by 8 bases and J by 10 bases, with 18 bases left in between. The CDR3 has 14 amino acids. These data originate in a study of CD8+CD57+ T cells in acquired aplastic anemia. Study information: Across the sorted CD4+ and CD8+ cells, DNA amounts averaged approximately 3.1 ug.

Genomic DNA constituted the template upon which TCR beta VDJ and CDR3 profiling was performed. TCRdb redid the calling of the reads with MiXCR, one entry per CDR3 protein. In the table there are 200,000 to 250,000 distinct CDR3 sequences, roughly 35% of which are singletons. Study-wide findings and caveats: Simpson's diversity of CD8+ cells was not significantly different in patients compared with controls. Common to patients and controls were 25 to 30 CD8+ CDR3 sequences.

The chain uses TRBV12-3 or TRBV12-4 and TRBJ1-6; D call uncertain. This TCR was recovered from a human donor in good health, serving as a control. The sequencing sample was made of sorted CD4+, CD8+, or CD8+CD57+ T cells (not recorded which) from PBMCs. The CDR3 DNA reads TGTGCCAGCGGTGCGTTCGGGGTTGGATCACCCCTCCACTTT. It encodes CASGAFGVGSPLHF.